What follows is one TCR beta chain and its context. Its antigen remains unidentified. Other DNA sequences in the same sample also yield this CDR3. Trimming shortened V by 2 bases and J by 2 bases, and 10 bases separated the two germline ends. CDR3 size: 15 residues. Germline V gene data show CDR1 as SGHNT and CDR2 as YYREEE (reference sequence). This sample stems from a study of shared clonotypes between healthy human individuals. About the study: The study used three CD4 naive, three CD4 memory, two CD8 naive and one CD8 memory plate per donor. Study results and limitations: Researchers found naive subsets generally carried larger estimated richness than memory subsets.

Using immunoSEQ multiplex PCR, the repertoire was profiled, and TCRdb retains in-frame clones only, with some absent. The sample yields fewer than 400,000 clones, under 80% seen once. The chain uses TRBV5-4 and TRBJ2-2; D gene unclear. This clonotype was sampled from a young man in good health. Sequencing was carried out using memory CD4+ T cells sorted from blood. The sample's subset: CD45RA-negative fraction. CDR3 protein: CASSFGVRNTGELFF. DNA of the CDR3: TGTGCCAGCAGCTTTGGCGTCAGAAACACCGGGGAGCTGTTTTTT. Full variable domain (missing parts from reference TRBV5-4 and TRBJ2-2): ETGVTQSPTHLIKTRGQQVTLRCSSQSGHNTVSWYQQALGQGPQFIFQYYREEENGRGNFPPRFSGLQFPNYSSELNVNALELDDSALYLCASSFGVRNTGELFFGEGSRLTVL.